These 10 T cell receptor beta chains were sequenced from one sample in a study of T cell responses to AZD1222 COVID-19 vaccine. Here immunoSEQ multiplex PCR was the method, and the copy in TCRdb shows in-frame clones only, minus some. The sample has some 150,000 clones; 93% are singletons. The sample here was peripheral blood, taken on day 0 of AZD1222 vaccination. These receptors originate from an adult in good health.

The gene calls are TRBV30 and TRBJ2-7; D gene ambiguous. Germline-derived CDR1 and CDR2 are GTSNPN and SVGIG (reference sequence). This CDR3 is 11 amino acids long. V was shortened by 1 base and J by 6 bases, with 7 bases between the two germline ends. The CDR3 coding sequence is TGTGCCTGGAGTGCCCCCCCCGAGCAGTACTTC. It yields the protein CAWSAPPEQYF.

V is TRBV29-1 and J is TRBJ2-7; 7 bases map to TRBD2. Germline CDR1 and CDR2: SQVTM and ANQGSEA. The junction had 4 bases not matched to a gene; V was cut back by 3 bases and J by 2 bases. This CDR3 has 13 residues. As DNA, the CDR3 is TGCAGCGTTGATGCTAGCGGCACCTACGAGCAGTACTTC. It yields the protein CSVDASGTYEQYF.

The chain uses TRBV27 and TRBJ2-4; possible D gene TRBD1, 5 bases. The germline CDR1 and CDR2 sequences are MNHEY and SMNVEV (reference sequence). Trimming left V 3 bases short and J 8 bases short, with 17 bases between. This CDR3 region has 15 residues. Here the CDR3 reads CASSLDPQGGDIQYF. The CDR3, as DNA: TGTGCCAGCAGTTTGGACCCGCAGGGTGGAGACATTCAGTACTTC.

A remark on this clone: At the DNA level, this CDR3 is encoded by other sequences in the same sample as well. This chain uses TRBV5-1 with TRBJ2-3, with D tentatively TRBD1 (5 bases). Trimming shortened V by 0 bases and J by 2 bases, and 7 bases separated the two germline ends. The germline V gene encodes CDR1 SGHRS and CDR2 YFSETQ. This CDR3 region has 14 residues. This CDR3 is CASSLGQTTDTQYF. The CDR3 DNA reads as TGCGCCAGCAGCTTGGGACAGACCACAGATACGCAGTATTTT.

The J gene is TRBJ1-2, the V gene TRBV2, with 9 bases lining up with TRBD1. Germline CDR1 and CDR2: SNHLY and FYNNEI. Trimming removed 3 bases from V and 7 bases from J; junction bases left unmatched: 9. The CDR3 is made up of 15 amino acids. The DNA for the CDR3 is TGTGCCAGCAGTGAGGGGGACAGGGACCTTTCTGGCTACACCTTC. Residues: CASSEGDRDLSGYTF. The whole variable domain, filled in from reference TRBV2 and TRBJ1-2, reads EPEVTQTPSHQVTQMGQEVILRCVPISNHLYFYWYRQILGQKVEFLVSFYNNEISEKSEIFDDQFSVERPDGSNFTLKIRSTKLEDSAMYFCASSEGDRDLSGYTFGSGTRLTVV.

This rearrangement joins TRBV6-1 to TRBJ1-1; D call uncertain. Per the germline V gene, CDR1 is MNHNS and CDR2 is SASEGT. CDR3 length equals 15 residues. Trimming removed 1 base at V and 8 bases at J, with 17 bases between. The CDR3 spells CASSEGTITSGEAFF. CDR3 sequence (DNA): TGTGCCAGCAGTGAAGGGACCATAACCTCCGGGGAAGCTTTCTTT.

V usage is TRBV7-9 and J usage is TRBJ1-1; TRBD1 is a possible D gene (5 bases). V gave up 1 base and J gave up 6 bases, with 18 bases separating them. This CDR3 is 16 amino acids long. Germline CDR1 and CDR2: SEHNR and FQNEAQ (reference sequence). The CDR3: CASSLVGEAARAEAFF. In DNA form, the CDR3 reads TGTGCCAGCAGCTTAGTGGGGGAGGCCGCCCGCGCTGAAGCTTTCTTT.

This clone was seen a few times. The V call is TRBV7-9, the J call TRBJ2-7; weak D call: TRBD1 (6 bases). The V and J ends lost 4 bases and 6 bases respectively, with 7 bases between them. This CDR3 spans 11 amino acids. Per germline, CDR1 SEHNR and CDR2 FQNEAQ (reference sequence). Here the CDR3 reads CASSSQGEQYF. Written as DNA, the CDR3 is TGTGCCAGCAGCTCACAGGGCGAGCAGTACTTC.

The chain combines TRBV6-6 with TRBJ1-2, with 7 nucleotides matching TRBD1. The germline V gene encodes CDR1 MNHNY and CDR2 SVGAGI (reference sequence). CDR3 size: 15 residues. With 2 bases clipped from V and 14 bases from J, the junction kept 17 bases outside the gene matches. CDR3 coding DNA: TGTGCCAGCAGTTACAGGGCGGGACAGACTTCCGGGGGAACCTTC. This encodes CASSYRAGQTSGGTF.

Here the CDR3 DNA reads TGTGCCAGCAGCTTCCGGGGATATTACGAGCAGTACTTC. This encodes CASSFRGYYEQYF. The chain is built from TRBV7-2 and TRBJ2-7, with D tentatively TRBD2 (5 bases). Germline CDR1 reads SGHTA; CDR2 reads FQGNSA. Trimming cost V 3 bases and J 4 bases, with 10 bases left between them. This CDR3 is built from 13 residues.